The 12 T cell receptor beta chains below were found in one sample sequenced in a study of CD8+ T cells in alopecia areata (dated by TCRdb to 2016 to 2019). Library preparation employed the immunoSEQ multiplex PCR assay. To provide template for TCR sequencing, every sample had RNA extracted and reverse transcribed into cDNA. TCRdb stores this immuneACCESS table with in-frame sequences only. Part of the clones is absent; in the studies checked, under half of the shortfall reflects unresolved V genes, and no reason is known for the rest. The sample table holds about 110,000 clones, of which approximately 59% were seen once. Together, the top ten hold 20% to 25% of the sample. What was sequenced was CD8+ T cells sorted from blood. The origin of the receptors is a human donor in good health.

V usage is TRBV5-1 and J usage is TRBJ1-5; 9 nucleotides agree with TRBD1. V shed 1 base and J 2 bases; nucleotides not matched to a gene: 7. The CDR3 covers 17 residues. Germline CDR1 and CDR2: SGHRS and YFSETQ. The CDR3 is CASSLTQGARGNQPQHF. CDR3 in DNA: TGCGCCAGCAGCTTGACACAGGGGGCGCGGGGCAATCAGCCCCAGCATTTT.

This clone appeared a few times. The J gene is TRBJ2-5, the V gene TRBV2; no clear D gene. This CDR3 region has 15 residues. V was shortened by 3 bases and J by 1 base, with 12 bases between the two germline ends. CDR1 and CDR2 from the germline V gene are SNHLY and FYNNEI. The CDR3 bases are TGTGCCAGCAGTGAGATTGGCAGCCCCCAAGAGACCCAGTACTTC. It translates to CASSEIGSPQETQYF.

J is TRBJ2-7 and V is TRBV1; TRBD1, the table's D call, was not compared with the DNA. TRBV1 is a documented pseudogene. The CDR3 totals 13 residues. The CDR3 sequence is CTSSQRQYHEQYF. For the CDR3, the DNA is TGCACCAGCAGCCAAAGACAGTACCACGAGCAGTACTTC.

This clone was seen a handful of times. The V gene is TRBV7-9, the J gene TRBJ2-2; D unclear. V was cut by 1 base and J by 1 base, with 7 bases left in between. The CDR3 is 15 amino acids. The germline CDR1 and CDR2 sequences are SEHNR and FQNEAQ (reference sequence). The CDR3 coding sequence is TGTGCCAGCAGCTTAGTCCTCGGGAACACCGGGGAGCTGTTTTTT. This codes for CASSLVLGNTGELFF.

This clone was recorded only once. V and J are TRBV6-5 and TRBJ1-1, with D hard to call. Germline CDR1 MNHEY, CDR2 SVGAGI. V was pared by 3 bases and J by 2 bases, with 7 bases between. This CDR3 comprises 13 residues. CDR3 nucleotide sequence: TGTGCCAGCAGTTATCGGAAAAACACTGAAGCTTTCTTT. Protein product: CASSYRKNTEAFF.

The V call is TRBV29-1, the J call TRBJ1-2; possibly TRBD1 for D (6 bases). From germline, CDR1 is SQVTM and CDR2 ANQGSEA. Trimming removed 2 bases at V and 2 bases at J, with 9 bases between. There are 13 residues in the CDR3. CDR3 DNA: TGCAGCGTTGAAAGACAGGCCAACTATGGCTACACCTTC. This gives the protein CSVERQANYGYTF.

This rearrangement joins TRBV7-9 to TRBJ2-5, with D uncertain. Per germline, CDR1 SEHNR and CDR2 FQNEAQ (reference sequence). The length of the CDR3 is 12 residues. The V and J ends lost 5 bases and 5 bases respectively, with 9 bases between them. This chain's CDR3 is CASSVRAETQYF. Here the CDR3 DNA reads TGTGCCAGCAGCGTCCGAGCGGAGACCCAGTACTTC.

This clone was counted a few times. The rearrangement uses TRBV4-3 and TRBJ1-1, with D possibly matching TRBD1 (5 bases). The CDR3 totals 15 residues. V lost 0 bases to trimming and J lost 7 bases, with 15 bases between them. The germline V gene has CDR1 LGHNA and CDR2 YSLEER. This CDR3 is CASSQDKWGAVEAFF. The CDR3 coding sequence is TGCGCCAGCAGCCAAGATAAATGGGGCGCGGTTGAAGCTTTCTTT.

The V gene is TRBV27, the J gene TRBJ2-7; 12 nucleotides line up with TRBD2. Germline-derived CDR1 and CDR2 are MNHEY and SMNVEV (reference sequence). This CDR3 is built from 15 residues. V was pared by 0 bases and J by 3 bases, with 0 bases of the junction left unmatched. The CDR3 is CASSLSTSGGYEQYF. The CDR3, as DNA: TGTGCCAGCAGTTTATCGACTAGCGGGGGCTACGAGCAGTACTTC.

This rearrangement joins TRBV6-5 to TRBJ2-3, with a possible D match to TRBD2 (7 bases). The CDR3 has 15 residues. V lost 10 bases, J lost 2 bases, and 19 bases lay in between. Per germline, CDR1 MNHEY and CDR2 SVGAGI. CDR3 coding DNA: TGTGCCACCTGGCCTCGGGGGGCCTCCACAGATACGCAGTATTTT. The encoded protein is CATWPRGASTDTQYF.

The J gene is TRBJ2-5, the V gene TRBV13; D is undetermined. The CDR3 covers 14 residues. The V end lost 5 bases, the J end lost 5 bases, and 15 bases lay between the germline ends. Germline-derived CDR1 and CDR2 are PRHDT and FYEKMQ (reference sequence). The CDR3, as DNA: TGTGCCAGCAGCCCTTCGATGGCACGGGAGACCCAGTACTTC. This sequence encodes CASSPSMARETQYF.

Note on this clone: One end of the junction is discordant with germline, which a read error may explain. This chain links TRBV19 with TRBJ1-2; D ambiguous. CDR3 length equals 12 residues. Germline V CDR1 and CDR2: LNHDA, SQIVND (reference sequence). The CDR3 DNA follows: TGTGCCAGTAACCTAGGGCCCGGAGGCTGCACCTTC. Its protein product is CASNLGPGGCTF.